These 14 T cell receptor beta chains were sequenced from one sample in a study of shared clonotypes between healthy human individuals. Method: immunoSEQ multiplex PCR; TCRdb's copy keeps in-frame clones and lacks some. The profile covers approximately 2.1 million clones, with more than 85% appearing a single time and 0.39% taken by the ten largest. Sequencing was carried out using naive CD4+ T cells from PBMCs. Indicated subset: CD45RA+ positively selected. All receptors come from a man aged 18 to 35 in good health. Some clones in this sample may be carry-over from other donors' samples.

The rearrangement links TRBV18 to TRBJ2-3; D call uncertain. V lost 3 bases, J lost 0 bases, and 7 bases lay in between. Per germline, CDR1 KGHSH and CDR2 LQKENI. This CDR3 is built from 14 residues. CDR3 nucleotides: TGTGCCAGCTCACCCGCGCAGAGCACAGATACGCAGTATTTT. Translation gives CASSPAQSTDTQYF.

This chain connects TRBV7-2 to TRBJ1-3, with TRBD1 identical over 8 bases. Germline CDR1 reads SGHTA; CDR2 reads FQGNSA. The CDR3 totals 18 residues. J gave up 2 bases and V 5 bases, and 14 bases lay outside the gene matches. CDR3 sequence: CASSQRSPGQVPGNTIYF. The CDR3 region has the DNA TGTGCCAGCAGCCAACGTTCTCCGGGACAGGTCCCTGGAAACACCATATATTTT. The full variable domain, rest sourced from reference TRBV7-2 and TRBJ1-3, is GAGVSQSPSNKVTEKGKDVELRCDPISGHTALYWYRQSLGQGLEFLIYFQGNSAPDKSGLPSDRFSAERTGGSVSTLTIQRTQQEDSAVYLCASSQRSPGQVPGNTIYFGEGSWLTVV.

This rearrangement joins TRBV2 to TRBJ1-3, with a tentative D call TRBD1 (5 bases). Trimming took 6 bases from V and 0 from J, leaving 9 bases between them. CDR3 size: 14 residues. Germline CDR1 is SNHLY and CDR2 is FYNNEI. CDR3 in amino acids: CASSAGLSGNTIYF. The CDR3 DNA reads as TGTGCCAGCAGCGCGGGGCTCTCTGGAAACACCATATATTTT.

The table lists this clone with a count of one. This chain links TRBV28 with TRBJ2-5; D gene ambiguous. The germline gives CDR1 MDHEN, CDR2 SYDVKM. The CDR3 loop spans 14 amino acids. The germline V and J ends were trimmed by 4 bases and 5 bases, with 14 bases remaining between them. CDR3 region: CASSSIPAGETQYF. The CDR3 DNA sequence: TGTGCCAGCAGTTCGATCCCCGCTGGGGAGACCCAGTACTTC.

This clone appeared once. The chain is built from TRBV7-2 and TRBJ2-7; D ambiguous. The CDR3 is 13 amino acids. CDR1 SGHTA and CDR2 FQGNSA come from the germline V gene. V was pared by 0 bases and J by 3 bases, with 6 bases between. The CDR3 bases are TGTGCCAGCAGCTTAGCACGGATCTACGAGCAGTACTTC. It encodes CASSLARIYEQYF.

This chain uses TRBV5-1 with TRBJ2-3, with 7 bases that match TRBD2. Germline assignment: CDR1 SGHRS and CDR2 YFSETQ. The CDR3 has 16 residues. J was trimmed by 0 bases and V by 0 bases; bases with no gene match: 4. Written as DNA, the CDR3 is TGCGCCAGCAGCTTGGGGGACTACGCTAGCACAGATACGCAGTATTTT. Protein product: CASSLGDYASTDTQYF. Together with reference TRBV5-1 and TRBJ2-3, the CDR3 gives the full variable domain: KAGVTQTPRYLIKTRGQQVTLSCSPISGHRSVSWYQQTPGQGLQFLFEYFSETQRNKGNFPGRFSGRQFSNSRSEMNVSTLELGDSALYLCASSLGDYASTDTQYFGPGTRLTVL.

This chain connects TRBV6-4 to TRBJ1-2, with D unresolved. Per germline, CDR1 MRHNA and CDR2 SNTAGT. This CDR3 is 13 amino acids long. Trimming removed 3 bases from V and 12 bases from J, with 17 bases in between. CDR3 nucleotides: TGTGCCAGCAGTGAGACTACGGGCACGGCGGACACCTTC. Amino acids: CASSETTGTADTF.

CDR3: CASLISDGYTF. In DNA, the CDR3 is TGTGCCAGCCTGATTTCCGATGGCTACACCTTC. This sequence joins TRBV9 and TRBJ1-2; D ambiguous. This CDR3 is 11 amino acids long. With 7 bases removed from V and 6 bases from J, the gap between germline ends came to 10 bases. Germline assignment: CDR1 SGDLS and CDR2 YYNGEE.

V and J are TRBV6-5 and TRBJ1-1; D is undetermined. Germline V gene lookup returns CDR1 MNHEY and CDR2 SVGAGI. The germline V and J ends were trimmed by 4 bases and 10 bases, with 13 bases remaining between them. The CDR3 runs 12 residues. CDR3 residues: CASSLEGSGAFF. CDR3 nucleotides: TGTGCCAGCAGTTTGGAGGGTTCGGGAGCTTTCTTT.

V and J are TRBV4-2 and TRBJ2-2; the match to TRBD2 covers 9 bases. After removal of 4 bases from V and 5 bases from J, the junction contained 17 bases not matched to a gene. This CDR3 is 19 amino acids long. From germline, CDR1 is LGHNA and CDR2 YNFKEQ. The chain's CDR3 is CASSPRASGTSSRTGELFF. CDR3 nucleotides: TGTGCCAGCAGCCCCCGGGCTAGCGGGACCTCGTCTCGGACCGGGGAGCTGTTTTTT.

V usage is TRBV7-9 and J usage is TRBJ2-3; 13 bases are a match to TRBD2. This CDR3 comprises 17 residues. Trimming removed 5 bases from V and 6 bases from J; junction bases left unmatched: 11. Germline V gene data show CDR1 as SEHNR and CDR2 as FQNEAQ (reference sequence). CDR3 coding DNA: TGTGCCAGCAGCGGAAGGACTAGCGGGAGTCAAGTCGATACGCAGTATTTT. It translates to CASSGRTSGSQVDTQYF.

This clone has just one count. This chain links TRBV9 with TRBJ2-3; 13 bases align to TRBD2. Looked up from germline, CDR1 is SGDLS and CDR2 is YYNGEE. The J segment lost 2 bases and the V segment lost 2 bases, leaving 2 bases of the junction unmatched. The CDR3 is made up of 16 amino acids. CDR3 region: CASSVGTSGTTDTQYF. The CDR3 DNA reads as TGTGCCAGCAGCGTGGGGACTAGCGGGACCACAGATACGCAGTATTTT.

This clone was picked up one time. The rearrangement links TRBV11-2 to TRBJ1-2; 10 bases agree with TRBD1. V lost 7 bases, J lost 7 bases, and 9 bases stayed unmatched. The CDR3 consists of 14 residues. Looked up from germline, CDR1 is SGHAT and CDR2 is FQNNGV. The CDR3 bases are TGTGCCAGCACCCGACGACAGGGGGCGAGTGGCTACACCTTC. This encodes CASTRRQGASGYTF.

Concerning this clone: Other DNA sequences in this sample translate to the same CDR3. This chain joins TRBV6-5 and TRBJ1-1, with D unresolved. The germline CDR1 and CDR2 sequences are MNHEY and SVGAGI. V was clipped by 5 bases and J by 3 bases, with 4 bases between them. The CDR3 covers 11 residues. The CDR3 DNA reads TGTGCCAGCAGTCGGGACACTGAAGCTTTCTTT. Protein sequence: CASSRDTEAFF.